One sample yielded the 19 T cell receptor beta chains listed below, sequenced in a study of blood T cells in healthy people across ages. It was with a sample-barcoded 5' primer and a J-beta primer mix that a second PCR of roughly 6 to 11 cycles was run. TCRdb passed the 5' RACE reads through MiXCR, listing each CDR3 protein once. The sample gives 550,000 to 750,000 distinct CDR3 sequences, approximately 21% of which show up once; roughly 3.7% is in the top ten. Sequenced material: blood. The receptors shown here come from a man in his 70s in good health.

The rearrangement joins TRBV9 to TRBJ2-7; weak D call: TRBD1 (6 bases). V was shortened by 4 bases and J by 4 bases, with 15 bases between the two germline ends. This CDR3 spans 14 amino acids. Germline V gives CDR1 SGDLS, CDR2 YYNGEE. The CDR3 nucleotides read TGTGCCAGCAGCTCAGCAGGACAGCAATACGAGCAGTACTTC. Residues: CASSSAGQQYEQYF.

This clonotype turned up a few times. The chain joins TRBV6-5 to TRBJ2-5; 9 positions agree with TRBD2. The CDR3 spans 17 residues. The V segment lost 2 bases and the J segment 1 base; nucleotides outside the gene matches: 8. Germline V gene sequence: CDR1 MNHEY, CDR2 SVGAGI. As DNA, the CDR3 is TGTGCCAGCAGTTACGCGGGGGGGCTAGGGAGCCAAGAGACCCAGTACTTC. It specifies CASSYAGGLGSQETQYF.

The V gene is TRBV18, the J gene TRBJ1-3; no definite D call. Germline V gene sequence: CDR1 KGHSH, CDR2 LQKENI. The CDR3 loop spans 13 amino acids. Deletions cut 8 bases from V and 0 bases from J, with 8 bases between. The CDR3 sequence is CASRENSGNTIYF. CDR3 in DNA: TGTGCCAGCCGTGAGAACTCTGGAAACACCATATATTTT.

The rearrangement joins TRBV12-3 or TRBV12-4 to TRBJ2-2; D ambiguous. This CDR3 is 15 amino acids long. V shed 6 bases and J shed 5 bases, with 16 bases lying between them. CDR3 coding DNA: TGTGCCAGCAGACCGCCGGGCAGCCTGACCGGGGAGCTGTTTTTT. This gives the protein CASRPPGSLTGELFF.

The chain has TRBV20-1 and TRBJ2-5; the match to TRBD2 covers 10 bases. The J call is in doubt because the DNA end fits TRBJ2-7 better. The CDR3 sequence is 15 residues long. The germline V gene has CDR1 DFQATT and CDR2 SNEGSKA (reference sequence). CDR3 DNA: TGCAGTGCTAGTGGTAGAAGCGGGAGGGTGGACGAGCAGTACTTC. This encodes CSASGRSGRVDEQYF.

This rearrangement joins TRBV6-1 to TRBJ2-5, with 11 bases identical to TRBD2. Per the germline V gene, CDR1 is MNHNS and CDR2 is SASEGT. The CDR3 has 18 amino acids. The trim removed 1 base at V and 0 bases at J, leaving 7 bases unmatched. The CDR3 bases are TGTGCCAGCAGTGAAGAAATATTAGCGGGAGGGTACCAAGAGACCCAGTACTTC. Translation: CASSEEILAGGYQETQYF.

This clonotype was seen more than once but under ten times. The rearrangement joins TRBV20-1 to TRBJ2-1, with 9 bases lining up with TRBD2. Unmatched junction bases numbered 10, after V lost 6 bases and J lost 7 bases. CDR3 length equals 14 residues. CDR1 and CDR2 from the germline V gene are DFQATT and SNEGSKA (reference sequence). Here the CDR3 reads CSAQGWTSVNEQFF. CDR3 nucleotide sequence: TGCAGTGCCCAAGGCTGGACTAGCGTTAATGAGCAGTTCTTC.

A few counts support this clonotype. The J gene is TRBJ1-4, the V gene TRBV20-1; the match to TRBD1 covers 7 bases. The length of the CDR3 is 15 residues. The junction had 10 bases not matched to a gene; V was cut back by 5 bases and J by 4 bases. Germline-derived CDR1 and CDR2 are DFQATT and SNEGSKA (reference sequence). CDR3 nucleotide sequence: TGCAGTGCTTTACCCGGACAGGTTTATAATGAAAAACTGTTTTTT. Translated: CSALPGQVYNEKLFF.

The chain is built from TRBV6-4 and TRBJ2-1, with D perhaps TRBD2 (7 bases). The CDR3 runs to 16 residues. Germline lookup yields CDR1 MRHNA and CDR2 SNTAGT. The V end lost 8 bases, the J end lost 3 bases, and 20 bases lay between the germline ends. DNA of the CDR3: TGTGCCAGCTCTTCAAGGGGGGGACTCCTCTACAATGAGCAGTTCTTC. Protein: CASSSRGGLLYNEQFF.

This clonotype was seen a few times. The rearrangement joins TRBV6-6 to TRBJ2-7; D possibly corresponds to TRBD2 (5 bases). The CDR3 loop spans 15 amino acids. V was shortened by 7 bases and J by 2 bases, with 18 bases between the two germline ends. Germline V gene sequence: CDR1 MNHNY, CDR2 SVGAGI (reference sequence). In DNA, the CDR3 is TGTGCCAGCACTCAAGTCCATCGGGGAACCTACGAGCAGTACTTC. Residues: CASTQVHRGTYEQYF.

This clonotype was seen only a few times. The V and J genes are TRBV20-1 and TRBJ2-1; D remains ambiguous. Gene TRBJ2-7 matches the end of the DNA better, so the J call may be wrong. From germline, CDR1 is DFQATT and CDR2 SNEGSKA (reference sequence). CDR3 size: 14 residues. The CDR3 reads CSAREAKLLGEQYF. DNA of the CDR3: TGCAGTGCTAGAGAAGCGAAGTTACTCGGCGAGCAGTACTTC.

This clonotype has just a few counts. CDR3 residues: CASSSDLIYEQYF. CDR3 nucleotide sequence: TGCGCCAGCAGCTCCGATCTAATCTACGAGCAGTACTTC. V is TRBV5-1 and J is TRBJ2-7, with D uncertain. V was clipped by 3 bases and J by 3 bases, with 10 bases between them. Germline V gene lookup returns CDR1 SGHRS and CDR2 YFSETQ. The CDR3 totals 13 residues.

This clonotype was observed at least ten times. V is TRBV7-3 and J is TRBJ1-4; D remains unclear. CDR1 is SGHTA and CDR2 is FQGTGA in the germline V gene. CDR3 length: 13 residues. V was clipped by 4 bases and J by 5 bases, with 8 bases between them. The CDR3 reads CASSSGINEKLFF. The CDR3 region has the DNA TGTGCCAGCAGCTCGGGGATCAATGAAAAACTGTTTTTT.

The gene calls are TRBV7-6 and TRBJ2-1, with TRBD2 identical over 11 bases. V dropped 3 bases and J dropped 3; count of bases not matched to a gene: 10. Germline assignment: CDR1 SGHVS and CDR2 FNYEAQ. This CDR3 is 18 amino acids long. This CDR3 reads CASSLDPGLAEFYNEQFF. DNA for the CDR3: TGTGCCAGCAGCTTGGACCCGGGACTAGCGGAGTTCTACAATGAGCAGTTCTTC.

This clonotype was recorded many times. This chain joins TRBV5-1 and TRBJ2-5; D may be TRBD1 or TRBD2 (5 bases each). Per germline, CDR1 SGHRS and CDR2 YFSETQ. The CDR3 runs to 13 residues. V was shortened by 3 bases and J by 5 bases, with 11 bases between the two germline ends. The CDR3 coding sequence is TGCGCCAGCAGCTACGGGGCGGCGGAGACCCAGTACTTC. It encodes CASSYGAAETQYF. Looking up the rest from reference TRBV5-1 and TRBJ2-5 gives the full variable domain: KAGVTQTPRYLIKTRGQQVTLSCSPISGHRSVSWYQQTPGQGLQFLFEYFSETQRNKGNFPGRFSGRQFSNSRSEMNVSTLELGDSALYLCASSYGAAETQYFGPGTRLLVL.

The chain carries TRBV5-4 and TRBJ2-4, with TRBD2 matching over 11 bases. The J segment lost 3 bases and the V segment lost 4 bases, leaving 6 bases of the junction unmatched. The CDR3 is 16 amino acids. The germline gives CDR1 SGHNT, CDR2 YYREEE (reference sequence). CDR3 residues: CASSPGTSGRKNIQYF. For the CDR3, the DNA is TGTGCCAGCAGCCCCGGGACTAGCGGACGCAAAAACATTCAGTACTTC.

This clonotype was observed a few times. The rearrangement links TRBV4-3 to TRBJ2-7; perhaps TRBD1 as D (5 bases). The V end lost 0 bases, the J end lost 3 bases, and 12 bases lay between the germline ends. The CDR3 runs to 15 residues. Germline values: CDR1 LGHNA, CDR2 YSLEER. This CDR3 is CASSQDRVGDYEQYF. The CDR3 DNA reads as TGCGCCAGCAGCCAAGATCGAGTAGGGGACTACGAGCAGTACTTC.

J is TRBJ2-3 and V is TRBV20-1; TRBD1 matches 11 bases. V shed 1 base, J shed 4 bases, and the junction held 1 base outside the gene matches. CDR3 length: 14 amino acids. Germline CDR1 is DFQATT and CDR2 is SNEGSKA (reference sequence). CDR3 nucleotide sequence: TGCAGTGCTAGAGGGACAGGGGGCCCAGATACGCAGTATTTT. It encodes CSARGTGGPDTQYF.

This clonotype has only a few counts. This may be a read error, as it is one base from a much larger clone. The chain recombines TRBV3-1 with TRBJ2-5; maybe TRBD2 (5 bases). The closer fit of TRBJ2-1 to the DNA end suggests the J call may be wrong. This CDR3 is 19 amino acids long. Per the germline V gene, CDR1 is LGHDT and CDR2 is YNNKEL (reference sequence). CDR3 loop: CASSQGLMIPSPRYSEQFF. The DNA of the CDR3 is TGTGCCAGCAGCCAAGGACTAATGATACCCTCCCCCCGGTACAGTGAGCAGTTCTTC.